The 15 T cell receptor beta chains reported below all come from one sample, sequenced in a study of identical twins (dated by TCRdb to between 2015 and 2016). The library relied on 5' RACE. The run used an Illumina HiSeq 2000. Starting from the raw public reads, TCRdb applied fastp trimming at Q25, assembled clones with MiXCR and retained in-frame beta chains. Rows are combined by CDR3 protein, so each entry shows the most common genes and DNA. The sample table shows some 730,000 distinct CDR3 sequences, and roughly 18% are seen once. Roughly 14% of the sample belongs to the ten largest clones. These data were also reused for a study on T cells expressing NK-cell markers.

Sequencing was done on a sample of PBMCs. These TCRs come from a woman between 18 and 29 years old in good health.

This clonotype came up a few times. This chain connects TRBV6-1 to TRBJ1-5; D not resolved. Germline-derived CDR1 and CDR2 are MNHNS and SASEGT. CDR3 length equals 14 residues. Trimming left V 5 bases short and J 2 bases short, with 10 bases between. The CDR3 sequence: CASSTAYGNQPQHF. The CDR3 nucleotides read TGTGCCAGCAGTACGGCGTATGGCAATCAGCCCCAGCATTTT.

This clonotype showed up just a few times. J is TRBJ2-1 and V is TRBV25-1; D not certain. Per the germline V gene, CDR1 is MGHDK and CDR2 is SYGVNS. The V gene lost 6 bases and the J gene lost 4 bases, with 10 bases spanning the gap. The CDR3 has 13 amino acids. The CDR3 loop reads CASRGRLYNEQFF. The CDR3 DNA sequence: TGTGCCAGCAGAGGGCGGCTTTACAATGAGCAGTTCTTC. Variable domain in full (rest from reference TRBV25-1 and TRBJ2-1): EADIYQTPRYLVIGTGKKITLECSQTMGHDKMYWYQQDPGMELHLIHYSYGVNSTEKGDLSSESTVSRIRTEHFPLTLESARPSHTSQYLCASRGRLYNEQFFGPGTRLTVL.

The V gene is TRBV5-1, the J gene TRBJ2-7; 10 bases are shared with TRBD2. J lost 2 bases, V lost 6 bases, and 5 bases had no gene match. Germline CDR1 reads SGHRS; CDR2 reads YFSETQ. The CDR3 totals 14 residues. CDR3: CASKLAGKTYEQYF. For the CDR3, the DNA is TGCGCCAGCAAACTAGCGGGAAAAACCTACGAGCAGTACTTC.

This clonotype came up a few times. The CDR3 sequence: CSARDGDTEAFF. CDR3 coding DNA: TGCAGTGCTAGGGACGGGGACACTGAAGCTTTCTTT. The chain is built from TRBV20-1 and TRBJ1-1; no definite D call. The ends were cut back, 3 bases at V and 3 bases at J, with 8 bases in the middle. This CDR3 spans 12 amino acids. Germline CDR1 reads DFQATT; CDR2 reads SNEGSKA (reference sequence).

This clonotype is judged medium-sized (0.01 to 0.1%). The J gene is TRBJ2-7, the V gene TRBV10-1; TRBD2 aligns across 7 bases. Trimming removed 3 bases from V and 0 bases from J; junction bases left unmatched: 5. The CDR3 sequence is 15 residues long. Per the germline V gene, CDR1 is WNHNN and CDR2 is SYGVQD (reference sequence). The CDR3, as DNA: TGCGCCAGCAGTGACGGAGCTAGCGGCTCCTACGAGCAGTACTTC. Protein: CASSDGASGSYEQYF.

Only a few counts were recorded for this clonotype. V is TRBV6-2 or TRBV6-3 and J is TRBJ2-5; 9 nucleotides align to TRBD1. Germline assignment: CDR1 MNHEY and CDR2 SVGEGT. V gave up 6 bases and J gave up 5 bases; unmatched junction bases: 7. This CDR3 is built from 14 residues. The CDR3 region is CASRTGTGWETQYF. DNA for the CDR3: TGTGCCAGCAGAACCGGGACAGGGTGGGAGACCCAGTACTTC.

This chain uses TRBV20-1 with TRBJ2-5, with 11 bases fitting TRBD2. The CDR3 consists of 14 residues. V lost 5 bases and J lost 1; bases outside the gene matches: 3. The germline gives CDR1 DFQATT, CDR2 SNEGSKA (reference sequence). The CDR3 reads CSALSGRAQETQYF. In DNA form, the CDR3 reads TGCAGTGCTCTTAGCGGGAGGGCCCAAGAGACCCAGTACTTC.

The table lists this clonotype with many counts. This CDR3 is CSADGTSGRYTDTQYF. CDR3 nucleotide sequence: TGCAGTGCTGACGGGACTAGCGGGCGCTACACAGATACGCAGTATTTT. This chain uses TRBV20-1 with TRBJ2-3, with TRBD2 matching over 12 bases. The CDR3 has 16 residues. The junction had 8 bases not matched to a gene; V was cut back by 5 bases and J by 2 bases. Germline V lookup: CDR1 DFQATT, CDR2 SNEGSKA (reference sequence).

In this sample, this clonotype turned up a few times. CDR3 sequence: CASSEMLGQGDQPQHF. The CDR3 coding sequence is TGTGCCAGCAGTGAAATGTTGGGACAGGGGGATCAGCCCCAGCATTTT. The rearrangement joins TRBV6-1 to TRBJ1-5; 11 nucleotides line up with TRBD1. This CDR3 has 16 amino acids. Germline CDR1 MNHNS, CDR2 SASEGT. The trim removed 2 bases at V and 5 bases at J, leaving 5 bases unmatched.

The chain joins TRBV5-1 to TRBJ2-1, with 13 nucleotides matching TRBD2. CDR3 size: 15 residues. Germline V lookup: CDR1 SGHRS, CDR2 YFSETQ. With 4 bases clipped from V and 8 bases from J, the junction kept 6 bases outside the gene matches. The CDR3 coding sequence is TGCGCCAGCAGCCGGACTAGCGGGGGAGGCGATGAGCAGTTCTTC. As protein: CASSRTSGGGDEQFF.

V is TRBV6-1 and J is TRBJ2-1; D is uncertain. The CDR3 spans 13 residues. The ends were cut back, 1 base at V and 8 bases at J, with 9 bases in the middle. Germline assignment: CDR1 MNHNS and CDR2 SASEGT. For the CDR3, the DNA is TGTGCCAGCAGTGAAGTCAGAGCCGATGAGCAGTTCTTC. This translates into CASSEVRADEQFF.

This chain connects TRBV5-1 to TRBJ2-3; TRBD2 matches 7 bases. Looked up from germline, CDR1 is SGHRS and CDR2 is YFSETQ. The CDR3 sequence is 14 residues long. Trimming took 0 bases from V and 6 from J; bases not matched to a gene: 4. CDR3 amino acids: CASSLGRELDTQYF. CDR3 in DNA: TGCGCCAGCAGCTTGGGGCGGGAGCTGGATACGCAGTATTTT.

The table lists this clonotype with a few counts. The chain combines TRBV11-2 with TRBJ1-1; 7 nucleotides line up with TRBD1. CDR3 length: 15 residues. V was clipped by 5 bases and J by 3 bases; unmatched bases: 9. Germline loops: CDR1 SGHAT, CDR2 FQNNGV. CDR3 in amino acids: CASSRPTGEDTEAFF. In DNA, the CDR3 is TGTGCCAGCAGCCGTCCCACAGGGGAGGACACTGAAGCTTTCTTT.

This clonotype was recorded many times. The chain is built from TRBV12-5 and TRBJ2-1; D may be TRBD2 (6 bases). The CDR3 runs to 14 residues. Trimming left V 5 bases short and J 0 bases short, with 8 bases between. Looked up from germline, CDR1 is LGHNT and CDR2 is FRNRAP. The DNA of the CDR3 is TGTGCTAGTGGTGCGGGGCACTCCTACAATGAGCAGTTCTTC. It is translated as CASGAGHSYNEQFF.

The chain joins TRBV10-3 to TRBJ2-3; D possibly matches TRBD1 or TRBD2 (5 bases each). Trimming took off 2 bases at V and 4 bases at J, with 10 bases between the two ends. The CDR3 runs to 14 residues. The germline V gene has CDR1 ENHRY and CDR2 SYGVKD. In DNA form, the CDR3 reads TGTGCCATCAGTGAGGCTAGGGACGCAGATACGCAGTATTTT. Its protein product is CAISEARDADTQYF.